Sequencing of this TCR beta chain was carried out in a study of graft-versus-host responses after intestinal transplantation. Using immunoSEQ multiplex PCR, the repertoire was profiled, and TCRdb retains in-frame clones only, with some absent. The data show about 91,000 clones, about 91% seen once. Findings and limits, study-wide: Some GvH clones were seen earlier in gut or blood, suggesting intestinal origin. Early post-transplant falls in HvG clones accompanied the peak levels of circulating GvH clones.

Concerning this clone itself: No antigen is known for it.

CDR1 SGHRS and CDR2 YFSETQ come from the germline V gene. V gave up 4 bases and J gave up 9 bases; unmatched junction bases: 15. This CDR3 is built from 17 residues. The gene calls are TRBV5-1 and TRBJ1-6; 8 nucleotides align to TRBD1. The TCR comes from a human donor who was the organ donor for an intestinal transplant. This sample comprised unstimulated CD4+ T cells sorted from spleen or lymph node cells, obtained before transplant. The CDR3 loop reads CASSPSPDRVKFSPLHF. The CDR3 region has the DNA TGCGCCAGCAGCCCTTCTCCGGACAGGGTAAAGTTTTCACCCCTCCACTTT.